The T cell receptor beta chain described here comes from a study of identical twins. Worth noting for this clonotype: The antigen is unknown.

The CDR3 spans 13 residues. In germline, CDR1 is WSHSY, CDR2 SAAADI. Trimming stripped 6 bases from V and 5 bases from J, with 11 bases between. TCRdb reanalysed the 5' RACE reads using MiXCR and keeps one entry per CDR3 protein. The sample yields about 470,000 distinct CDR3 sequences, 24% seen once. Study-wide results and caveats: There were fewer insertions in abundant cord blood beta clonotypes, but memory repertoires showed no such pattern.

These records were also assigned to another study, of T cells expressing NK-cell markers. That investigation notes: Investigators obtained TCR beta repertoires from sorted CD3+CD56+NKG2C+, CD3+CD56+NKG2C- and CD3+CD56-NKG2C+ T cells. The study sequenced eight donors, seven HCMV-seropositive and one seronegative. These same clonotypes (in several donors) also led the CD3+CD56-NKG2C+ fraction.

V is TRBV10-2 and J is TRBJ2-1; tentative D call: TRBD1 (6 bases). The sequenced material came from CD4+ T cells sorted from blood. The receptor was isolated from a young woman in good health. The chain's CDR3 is CASSGDTHNEQFF. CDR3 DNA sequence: TGCGCCAGCAGCGGGGACACACACAATGAGCAGTTCTTC.